This passage covers 18 T cell receptor beta chains from one sample sequenced in a study of tumor-infiltrating lymphocytes in oesophageal squamous cell carcinoma. TCRdb redid the calling of the PCR reads with MiXCR, one entry per CDR3 protein. Of approximately 12,000 distinct CDR3 sequences listed, around 51% are singletons. Specimen: esophageal tumor tissue. These receptors were taken from a male donor with esophageal squamous cell carcinoma.

This clonotype is judged medium-sized. The chain carries TRBV27 and TRBJ1-1, with D uncertain. V lost 8 bases, J lost 8 bases, and 12 bases lay in between. The CDR3 totals 11 residues. Germline assignment: CDR1 MNHEY and CDR2 SMNVEV (reference sequence). The CDR3 DNA follows: TGTGCCAGCGGATTGCTGCGGGAAGCTTTCTTT. Translating gives CASGLLREAFF.

This chain joins TRBV24-1 and TRBJ2-1; maybe TRBD2 (5 bases). The closer fit of TRBJ2-7 to the DNA end suggests the J call may be wrong. Germline values: CDR1 KGHDR, CDR2 SFDVKD. This CDR3 is 15 amino acids long. CDR3 DNA sequence: TGTGCCACCAGTGATTTTAGCGACTCCTACAATGAGCAGTACTTC. The encoded protein is CATSDFSDSYNEQYF.

The chain links TRBV5-4 to TRBJ2-1; TRBD1 is a possible D gene (5 bases). The J call is uncertain, as TRBJ2-5 better fits the DNA end. From germline, CDR1 is SGHNT and CDR2 YYREEE (reference sequence). CDR3 length: 14 residues. CDR3 DNA sequence: TGTGCCAGCAGCTTCGGCAGGGAATGGGAGACCCAGTACTTC. Amino acid sequence: CASSFGREWETQYF.

This clonotype is medium-sized (0.01 to 0.1%). The J gene is TRBJ2-5, the V gene TRBV6-1, with D tentatively TRBD2 (6 bases). This CDR3 region has 11 residues. Germline V lookup: CDR1 MNHNS, CDR2 SASEGT. Trimming left V 8 bases short and J 4 bases short, with 8 bases between. Here the CDR3 DNA reads TGTGCCAGCGGGAGGCTAGAGACCCAGTACTTC. As protein: CASGRLETQYF.

The J gene is TRBJ2-3, the V gene TRBV5-4; D is unresolved. The J call is in doubt because the DNA end fits TRBJ2-7 better. The CDR3 totals 13 residues. Looked up from germline, CDR1 is SGHNT and CDR2 is YYREEE (reference sequence). CDR3 bases: TGTGCCAGCAGCTTGGGGGCAGGCGGCGAGCAGTACTTC. It yields the protein CASSLGAGGEQYF.

With respect to this clonotype: The conserved phenylalanine or tryptophan is not found at the CDR3 terminus, so this likely reflects a read error. Because the CDR3's place on the DNA is in doubt, the DNA is left out and the CDR3 is given as listed by TCRdb. The chain links TRBV28 to TRBJ2-7; the table's D call of TRBD1 was not tested on the DNA. Counting both end residues, the CDR3 totals 16 amino acids. CDR1 is MDHEN and CDR2 is SYDVKM in the germline V gene. CDR3 in amino acids: CASSSSPLNYGYTFGS.

Concerning this clonotype: A read error may be the cause here, since a much bigger clone is one base away. The CDR3 carries no conserved terminal phenylalanine or tryptophan, so it likely arises from a read error. The limits of the CDR3 on the DNA are not certain, so only TCRdb's listed CDR3 is given. The chain carries TRBV7-4 and TRBJ2-3; TRBD2 is the table's D call and was not checked against the DNA. Germline lookup yields CDR1 SGHVT and CDR2 SQSDAQ. The CDR3 is made up of 17 amino acids, end residues included. CDR3 residues: CASSLDRSVAAEQYFGP.

The rearrangement uses TRBV7-2 and TRBJ2-5, with 7 bases identical to TRBD2. Germline V CDR1 and CDR2: SGHTA, FQGNSA. Trimming at V came to 5 bases and at J to 11 bases, leaving 14 bases not matched to a gene. This CDR3 has 14 amino acids. The CDR3 protein is CASSLPSGHNEQYF. The CDR3 DNA reads TGTGCCAGCAGCCTCCCTAGCGGCCACAATGAGCAGTACTTC.

The chain joins TRBV7-6 to TRBJ2-7; 8 bases map to TRBD1. The J call may be faulty, since TRBJ2-1 better matches the DNA end. The CDR3 is made up of 16 amino acids. The germline V gene has CDR1 SGHVS and CDR2 FNYEAQ. CDR3 in DNA: TGTGCCAGCAGCTTAGTAGCAGGGGGCTTCAACAATGAGCAGTTCTTC. Protein product: CASSLVAGGFNNEQFF.

This clonotype was seen many times. The gene calls are TRBV18 and TRBJ2-3, with D uncertain. CDR3 size: 15 residues. Germline CDR1 is KGHSH and CDR2 is LQKENI. V was clipped by 2 bases and J by 0 bases, with 9 bases between them. The CDR3 sequence: CASSPSWKSTDTQYF. Here the CDR3 DNA reads TGTGCCAGCTCACCATCTTGGAAAAGCACAGATACGCAGTATTTT. Full variable domain (missing parts from reference TRBV18 and TRBJ2-3): NAGVMQNPRHLVRRRGQEARLRCSPMKGHSHVYWYRQLPEEGLKFMVYLQKENIIDESGMPKERFSAEFPKEGPSILRIQQVVRGDSAAYFCASSPSWKSTDTQYFGPGTRLTVL.

A few counts support this clonotype. V usage is TRBV7-2 and J usage is TRBJ2-4; tentative D call: TRBD1 (7 bases). The last part of the DNA fits TRBJ2-7 better; the J call may be wrong. The CDR3 runs to 15 residues. CDR1 is SGHTA, CDR2 FQGNSA, per germline. The CDR3 DNA is TGTGCCAGCAGCTCTACGGACAGGAGGGGTTCCGAGCAGTACTTC. Its translation is CASSSTDRRGSEQYF.

This chain links TRBV7-2 with TRBJ2-5; D is perhaps TRBD2 (5 bases). The DNA end favors TRBJ2-2, so the J call may be wrong. The CDR3 runs to 14 residues. The germline CDR1 and CDR2 sequences are SGHTA and FQGNSA. The CDR3 DNA follows: TGTGCCAGCAGCTTCCTAGCTGGCACCGGGGAGCTGTTTTTT. Its protein is CASSFLAGTGELFF.

With respect to this clonotype: The junction departs from the called germline gene at one end, perhaps through a read error. The chain joins TRBV6-1 to TRBJ2-3; 10 bases are a match to TRBD2. This CDR3 spans 16 amino acids. Germline V gene lookup returns CDR1 MNHNS and CDR2 SASEGT. DNA for the CDR3: TGTACCAGCTGTGCAAGGACTAGCGGCAACACAGATACGCAGTATTTT. Translation gives CTSCARTSGNTDTQYF.

V and J are TRBV7-1 and TRBJ2-4; TRBD1 agrees at 7 bases. The end of the DNA is better explained by TRBJ2-5, so the J call may be wrong. TRBV7-1 is labeled an ORF, and its function is uncertain. This CDR3 spans 14 amino acids. CDR3 residues: CASSSLQGLETQYF. Written as DNA, the CDR3 is TGTGCCAGCAGCTCATTACAGGGGCTAGAGACCCAGTACTTC.

This clonotype rates as large. The chain carries TRBV12-3 or TRBV12-4 and TRBJ2-3, with 14 bases fitting TRBD2. Unmatched junction bases numbered 4, after V lost 6 bases and J lost 2 bases. The CDR3 length is 16 residues. CDR3 nucleotide sequence: TGTGCCAGCAGGGGGACTAGCGGGAGCGTCACAGATACGCAGTATTTT. Amino acid sequence: CASRGTSGSVTDTQYF.

The chain joins TRBV4-1 to TRBJ1-5; D not certain. The V end was cut by 1 base, the J end by 0 bases, with 7 bases between. This CDR3 region has 15 residues. The germline V gene encodes CDR1 MGHRA and CDR2 YSYEKL. Here the CDR3 DNA reads TGCGCCAGCAGCCAAGTCACCGGTAGCAATCAGCCCCAGCATTTT. As protein: CASSQVTGSNQPQHF.

This clonotype appeared many times. The chain joins TRBV6-2 or TRBV6-3 to TRBJ2-7, with no clear D. Per the germline V gene, CDR1 is MNHEY and CDR2 is SVGEGT. The V end was cut by 1 base, the J end by 1 base, with 2 bases between. The CDR3 runs to 12 residues. The DNA for the CDR3 is TGTGCCAGCAGTTACTTTTCCTACGAGCAGTACTTC. Amino acid sequence: CASSYFSYEQYF.

Relative to its sample, this clonotype is medium-sized (0.01 to 0.1%). This rearrangement joins TRBV6-6 to TRBJ2-3; TRBD1 aligns across 8 bases. The germline V gene encodes CDR1 MNHNY and CDR2 SVGAGI (reference sequence). The junction had 2 bases not matched to a gene; V was cut back by 0 bases and J by 3 bases. The CDR3 runs to 15 residues. The CDR3 protein is CASSYSRGQTDTQYF. The CDR3 nucleotides read TGTGCCAGCAGTTACTCCAGGGGGCAGACAGATACGCAGTATTTT.